Listed below are T cell receptor beta chains from one sample, sequenced in a study of OX40 agonist ivuxolimab in advanced cancers. Sequencing used immunoSEQ multiplex PCR; TCRdb keeps in-frame clones, though not all of them. The sample has approximately 40,000 clones, 70% to 90% seen once. The starting material was CD4+ or CD8+ T cells sorted from blood, obtained in a trial of the OX40 agonist ivuxolimab. Receptors were obtained from an adult with an advanced solid tumor such as melanoma, head and neck, liver or kidney cancer. Each CDR3 is given with its conserved first and last residue. Fields, in order: D gene, clone size, J gene, V gene, CDR3 protein, CDR3 DNA. The D gene is left open where the match is weak. Some rows mark clone size as missing; the rest say once, few, many or name a class of expanded clone.

d_gene: .; abundance: .; j_gene: TRBJ1-2; v_gene: TRBV12-5; CDR3aa: CASGLARGLYGYTF; CDR3nt: TGTGCTAGTGGTTTGGCCCGGGGTCTATATGGCTACACCTTC
d_gene: .; abundance: .; j_gene: TRBJ2-7; v_gene: TRBV28; CDR3aa: CANNSPGGTSYEQYF; CDR3nt: TGTGCCAACAATTCTCCAGGGGGGACGTCCTACGAGCAGTACTTC
d_gene: TRBD2; abundance: .; j_gene: TRBJ2-5; v_gene: TRBV18; CDR3aa: CASVLAGGKETQYF; CDR3nt: TGTGCCAGCGTGCTAGCGGGAGGGAAAGAGACCCAGTACTTC
d_gene: .; abundance: .; j_gene: TRBJ2-7; v_gene: TRBV7-3; CDR3aa: CASSLGPGVSYEQYF; CDR3nt: TGTGCCAGCAGCTTAGGCCCGGGAGTTTCCTACGAGCAGTACTTC
d_gene: TRBD2; abundance: .; j_gene: TRBJ2-7; v_gene: TRBV7-9; CDR3aa: CASSLGTSSHEQYF; CDR3nt: TGTGCCAGCAGCTTAGGGACTAGTAGCCACGAGCAGTACTTC
d_gene: TRBD1; abundance: .; j_gene: TRBJ2-1; v_gene: TRBV5-1; CDR3aa: CASSQVGQGGNEQFF; CDR3nt: TGCGCCAGCAGTCAAGTGGGACAGGGGGGCAATGAGCAGTTCTTC
d_gene: .; abundance: .; j_gene: TRBJ2-7; v_gene: TRBV7-3; CDR3aa: CASSLRQAGSSSYEQYF; CDR3nt: TGTGCCAGCAGCTTACGACAGGCGGGATCTAGCTCCTACGAGCAGTACTTC
d_gene: TRBD2; abundance: .; j_gene: TRBJ2-2; v_gene: TRBV6-4; CDR3aa: CASSEGLAGVAGELFF; CDR3nt: TGTGCCAGCAGCGAGGGACTAGCGGGAGTGGCCGGGGAGCTGTTTTTT
d_gene: TRBD2; abundance: .; j_gene: TRBJ2-3; v_gene: TRBV7-6; CDR3aa: CASSLGASGSVQDTQYF; CDR3nt: TGTGCCAGCAGCTTAGGGGCTAGCGGGAGTGTTCAAGATACGCAGTATTTT
d_gene: TRBD2; abundance: .; j_gene: TRBJ2-1; v_gene: TRBV11-3; CDR3aa: CASSSTSGNHNEQFF; CDR3nt: TGTGCCAGCAGCTCGACTAGCGGGAACCACAATGAGCAGTTCTTC
d_gene: .; abundance: once; j_gene: TRBJ2-7; v_gene: TRBV6-5; CDR3aa: CASSLRLDLSYEQYF; CDR3nt: TGTGCCAGCAGCCTCCGGTTGGACCTCTCCTACGAGCAGTACTTC
d_gene: .; abundance: .; j_gene: TRBJ2-3; v_gene: TRBV14; CDR3aa: CASSQGRAQYF; CDR3nt: TGTGCCAGCAGCCAAGGGAGGGCGCAGTATTTT
d_gene: .; abundance: .; j_gene: TRBJ1-1; v_gene: TRBV15; CDR3aa: CATSRDPQGSTEAFF; CDR3nt: TGTGCCACCAGCAGAGATCCCCAGGGGTCAACTGAAGCTTTCTTT
d_gene: .; abundance: .; j_gene: TRBJ2-5; v_gene: TRBV28; CDR3aa: CASSFLSAREETQYF; CDR3nt: TGTGCCAGCAGTTTTTTATCGGCTAGGGAAGAGACCCAGTACTTC
d_gene: TRBD2; abundance: once; j_gene: TRBJ2-1; v_gene: TRBV7-2; CDR3aa: CASSLAAGGGNEQFF; CDR3nt: TGTGCCAGCAGCTTAGCGGCGGGAGGGGGGAATGAGCAGTTCTTC
d_gene: .; abundance: .; j_gene: TRBJ2-5; v_gene: TRBV30; CDR3aa: CAWSSLEETQYF; CDR3nt: TGTGCCTGGAGTTCGCTAGAAGAGACCCAGTACTTC
d_gene: TRBD2; abundance: .; j_gene: TRBJ2-1; v_gene: TRBV15; CDR3aa: CATSFGTSGLNEQFF; CDR3nt: TGTGCCACCAGCTTCGGGACTAGCGGTCTCAATGAGCAGTTCTTC
d_gene: TRBD1; abundance: .; j_gene: TRBJ1-1; v_gene: TRBV6-1; CDR3aa: CASRAVTGVGTEAFF; CDR3nt: TGTGCCAGCAGGGCCGTTACAGGGGTAGGGACTGAAGCTTTCTTT
d_gene: TRBD2; abundance: .; j_gene: TRBJ2-2; v_gene: TRBV5-4; CDR3aa: CASSPVGGPNTGELFF; CDR3nt: TGTGCCAGCAGCCCAGTGGGAGGGCCGAACACCGGGGAGCTGTTTTTT
d_gene: .; abundance: once; j_gene: TRBJ2-1; v_gene: TRBV28; CDR3aa: CASRRAMGNEQFF; CDR3nt: TGTGCCAGCAGAAGGGCAATGGGGAATGAGCAGTTCTTC
d_gene: .; abundance: .; j_gene: TRBJ1-2; v_gene: TRBV28; CDR3aa: CASSSGRLYGYTF; CDR3nt: TGTGCCAGCAGTTCGGGCCGCTTATATGGCTACACCTTC
d_gene: .; abundance: once; j_gene: TRBJ2-7; v_gene: TRBV30; CDR3aa: CAWSVRTKEQYF; CDR3nt: TGTGCCTGGAGTGTCCGGACAAAGGAGCAGTACTTC
d_gene: .; abundance: .; j_gene: TRBJ1-3; v_gene: TRBV7-8; CDR3aa: CASSQQVDSGNTIYF; CDR3nt: TGTGCCAGCAGCCAACAGGTTGACTCTGGAAACACCATATATTTT
d_gene: .; abundance: .; j_gene: TRBJ2-3; v_gene: TRBV25-1; CDR3aa: CASSLQGLYQDTQYF; CDR3nt: TGTGCCAGCAGCCTACAGGGCCTGTACCAAGATACGCAGTATTTT
d_gene: TRBD2; abundance: .; j_gene: TRBJ2-3; v_gene: TRBV5-4; CDR3aa: CASSLKIGGVTDTQYF; CDR3nt: TGTGCCAGCAGCTTGAAGATTGGGGGGGTCACAGATACGCAGTATTTT
d_gene: .; abundance: .; j_gene: TRBJ1-5; v_gene: TRBV10-3; CDR3aa: CAISETNSNQPQHF; CDR3nt: TGTGCCATCAGTGAGACAAATAGCAATCAGCCCCAGCATTTT
d_gene: .; abundance: .; j_gene: TRBJ2-1; v_gene: TRBV9; CDR3aa: CASSDDRDGGYNEQFF; CDR3nt: TGTGCCAGCAGCGATGACCGGGACGGGGGCTACAATGAGCAGTTCTTC
d_gene: TRBD2; abundance: .; j_gene: TRBJ2-4; v_gene: TRBV4-1; CDR3aa: CASSQPRLAGAKNIQYF; CDR3nt: TGCGCCAGCAGCCAACCAAGACTAGCGGGAGCCAAAAACATTCAGTACTTC
d_gene: TRBD1; abundance: .; j_gene: TRBJ1-4; v_gene: TRBV15; CDR3aa: CATSRDRTGDGEKLFF; CDR3nt: TGTGCCACCAGCAGAGATCGGACAGGGGACGGTGAAAAACTGTTTTTT
d_gene: .; abundance: .; j_gene: TRBJ2-1; v_gene: TRBV5-6; CDR3aa: CASSLRREYNEQFF; CDR3nt: TGTGCCAGCAGCTTGAGGCGGGAATACAATGAGCAGTTCTTC
d_gene: .; abundance: .; j_gene: TRBJ1-1; v_gene: TRBV28; CDR3aa: CASSFWARFSNTEAFF; CDR3nt: TGTGCCAGCAGTTTTTGGGCCAGGTTTTCGAACACTGAAGCTTTCTTT
d_gene: .; abundance: .; j_gene: TRBJ1-3; v_gene: TRBV2; CDR3aa: CASRRGQLGNTIYF; CDR3nt: TGTGCCAGCAGACGGGGACAACTTGGAAACACCATATATTTT
d_gene: .; abundance: .; j_gene: TRBJ1-5; v_gene: TRBV5-1; CDR3aa: CASSLAGGNQPQHF; CDR3nt: TGCGCCAGCAGCTTGGCGGGTGGCAATCAGCCCCAGCATTTT
d_gene: .; abundance: .; j_gene: TRBJ1-4; v_gene: TRBV21-1; CDR3aa: CASSPCRGRAEKLFF; CDR3nt: TGTGCCAGCAGCCCCTGCCGGGGGAGAGCCGAAAAACTGTTTTTT
d_gene: TRBD2; abundance: .; j_gene: TRBJ2-5; v_gene: TRBV5-1; CDR3aa: CASRLAGVVYLGETQYF; CDR3nt: TGCGCCAGCAGACTAGCGGGAGTGGTATATTTGGGGGAGACCCAGTACTTC
d_gene: TRBD1; abundance: .; j_gene: TRBJ1-2; v_gene: TRBV7-9; CDR3aa: CASSFKGGTGGRNYGYTF; CDR3nt: TGTGCCAGCAGCTTCAAAGGCGGGACAGGCGGTCGTAACTATGGCTACACCTTC
d_gene: .; abundance: .; j_gene: TRBJ2-2; v_gene: TRBV9; CDR3aa: CASNRMNTGELFF; CDR3nt: TGTGCCAGCAACAGGATGAACACCGGGGAGCTGTTTTTT
d_gene: .; abundance: .; j_gene: TRBJ1-1; v_gene: TRBV15; CDR3aa: CATSRRQPNTEAFF; CDR3nt: TGTGCCACCAGCAGGAGACAGCCGAACACTGAAGCTTTCTTT
d_gene: .; abundance: .; j_gene: TRBJ1-1; v_gene: TRBV18; CDR3aa: CASSTGNTEAFF; CDR3nt: TGTGCCAGCTCGACGGGGAACACTGAAGCTTTCTTT
d_gene: .; abundance: .; j_gene: TRBJ2-7; v_gene: TRBV5-4; CDR3aa: CASSLNGRGEQYF; CDR3nt: TGTGCCAGCAGCTTGAACGGGAGAGGCGAGCAGTACTTC
d_gene: TRBD2; abundance: once; j_gene: TRBJ2-7; v_gene: TRBV28; CDR3aa: CASSQGQLFEVAGGKYEQYF; CDR3nt: TGTGCCAGCAGTCAAGGACAGCTTTTCGAGGTAGCGGGAGGAAAGTACGAGCAGTACTTC
d_gene: TRBD2; abundance: .; j_gene: TRBJ2-1; v_gene: TRBV2; CDR3aa: CASLAGGTRTEQFF; CDR3nt: TGTGCCAGCTTAGCGGGGGGAACCCGAACCGAGCAGTTCTTC
d_gene: TRBD1; abundance: .; j_gene: TRBJ2-6; v_gene: TRBV11-2; CDR3aa: CASSTGTGAGANVLTF; CDR3nt: TGTGCCAGCAGCACAGGGACAGGGGCTGGGGCCAACGTCCTGACTTTC
d_gene: TRBD2; abundance: .; j_gene: TRBJ2-7; v_gene: TRBV28; CDR3aa: CASTSISGRSYEQYF; CDR3nt: TGTGCCAGCACCTCAATAAGCGGGAGAAGCTACGAGCAGTACTTC
d_gene: .; abundance: .; j_gene: TRBJ1-2; v_gene: TRBV19; CDR3aa: CASSMGSGSTRYGYTF; CDR3nt: TGTGCCAGTAGTATGGGGTCGGGGAGCACCCGATATGGCTACACCTTC
d_gene: .; abundance: .; j_gene: TRBJ1-2; v_gene: TRBV5-4; CDR3aa: CASRTDNYGYTF; CDR3nt: TGTGCCAGCAGAACAGATAACTATGGCTACACCTTC
d_gene: TRBD1; abundance: .; j_gene: TRBJ1-2; v_gene: TRBV6-5; CDR3aa: CASSTTLGQGYGYTF; CDR3nt: TGTGCCAGCAGTACTACCTTGGGACAGGGCTATGGCTACACCTTC
d_gene: TRBD2; abundance: .; j_gene: TRBJ2-5; v_gene: TRBV11-2; CDR3aa: CASSGGTSPQETQYF; CDR3nt: TGTGCCAGCAGCGGAGGGACTAGTCCCCAAGAGACCCAGTACTTC
d_gene: TRBD2; abundance: .; j_gene: TRBJ2-7; v_gene: TRBV5-1; CDR3aa: CASSTGLAGVREQYF; CDR3nt: TGCGCCAGCAGCACCGGACTAGCGGGAGTTCGCGAGCAGTACTTC
d_gene: .; abundance: .; j_gene: TRBJ2-5; v_gene: TRBV10-3; CDR3aa: CAISDPAEQETQYF; CDR3nt: TGTGCCATCAGTGATCCAGCGGAACAAGAGACCCAGTACTTC
d_gene: TRBD2; abundance: .; j_gene: TRBJ2-5; v_gene: TRBV5-1; CDR3aa: CASSLEGGRGFETQYF; CDR3nt: TGCGCCAGCAGCTTGGAGGGCGGGAGAGGCTTTGAGACCCAGTACTTC
d_gene: .; abundance: .; j_gene: TRBJ2-1; v_gene: TRBV5-4; CDR3aa: CASSLGPSSYNEQFF; CDR3nt: TGTGCCAGCAGCTTGGGGCCGAGCTCCTACAATGAGCAGTTCTTC
d_gene: .; abundance: .; j_gene: TRBJ1-6; v_gene: TRBV5-8; CDR3aa: CASSLGEGGFSPLHF; CDR3nt: TGTGCCAGCAGCTTGGGGGAAGGAGGGTTTTCACCCCTCCACTTT
d_gene: TRBD2; abundance: .; j_gene: TRBJ2-3; v_gene: TRBV6-5; CDR3aa: CASSYGTSVGTDTQYF; CDR3nt: TGTGCCAGCAGTTACGGGACTAGCGTCGGGACAGATACGCAGTATTTT
d_gene: .; abundance: .; j_gene: TRBJ2-7; v_gene: TRBV5-1; CDR3aa: CASSLQGSSYEQYF; CDR3nt: TGCGCCAGCAGCCTGCAAGGGAGCTCCTACGAGCAGTACTTC